This TCR beta chain was sequenced in a study of blood T cell repertoires in COVID-19. About the study: All recovered Cohort 3 donors got two negative PCRs, got clearance, or saw symptom resolution. Donors in the United States, Italy and Spain gave samples during acute or convalescent COVID-19.

Per the germline V gene, CDR1 is LNHDA and CDR2 is SQIVND (reference sequence). Trimming left V 4 bases short and J 5 bases short, with 18 bases between. The CDR3 spans 17 residues. This study enrolled people aged 18 to 89 from 24 US geographic areas. Membership in each cohort depended on participant-reported clinical history. The data were produced by immunoSEQ multiplex PCR, yet TCRdb's version contains in-frame clones alone and is incomplete. The sample includes roughly 190,000 clones, 85% to 90% of them seen just once. The chain uses TRBV19 and TRBJ1-6; possible D gene TRBD1, 5 bases. The sequence was obtained from a woman aged 35 to 49 in a cohort exposed to, infected with or recovered from COVID-19 (not recorded which). The sequenced material came from PBMCs or T cells enriched from blood (not recorded which). Written as DNA, the CDR3 is TGTGCCAGTAGTACTCTTCTGGGGGGTGTAAATAATTCACCCCTCCACTTT. Residues: CASSTLLGGVNNSPLHF.